A single T cell receptor beta chain is shown here with its context. Its recognized antigen is unknown. It has no much larger one-base neighbor in the sample; base qualities were not kept. This specimen belongs to a study of blood T cells in healthy people across ages (dated by TCRdb to between 2015 and 2017). The study in broad terms: In model experiments, template switching captured roughly one uniquely barcoded TCR beta cDNA molecule for every two T cells. The study measured age-related changes in TCR beta repertoire diversity using deep sequencing normalized with unique cDNA molecular identifiers. Two additional independent replicas of 1 million unique cDNA reads from the same blood draw were analyzed for two donors (one aged 18 to 30 and one aged 80 or older). To avoid experimental bias, donors of different ages were spread randomly across the sequencing lanes. The donors were split into four age groups: young (average around 15 years), middle-aged (39), aged (approximately 60) and long-lived (over 75).

What the authors observed across the whole study: Because donor CMV infection status was unknown, age-related changes in expanded clonotypes were potentially confounded. Observed TCR beta diversity per million T cells fell roughly linearly with age, and a significant reduction was already apparent by age around 44. There was a strong correlation between observed TCR beta diversity and the percentage of naive T cells measured by flow cytometry. Since profiling was done on bulk unsorted PBMCs, naive and antigen-experienced compartments could not be conclusively compared. Total diversity estimates from one million sequenced T cells were considered lower bounds and underestimates. Compared with the aged group, the long-lived group had more naive CD4+ T cells, fewer expanded clones and increased TCR diversity, suggesting age selection.

V and J are trimmed by 6 bases and 3 bases, and the gene matches miss 13 bases of the junction. CDR1 and CDR2, per the germline V gene (reference sequence), are DFQATT and SNEGSKA. There are 16 amino acids in the CDR3, from cysteine to phenylalanine inclusive. Left in the record is the CDR3 DNA by itself, 48 bases read in frame from the first base. Receptor libraries were prepared by 5' RACE. Reads for this sample came from an Illumina HiSeq 2500. A second PCR of roughly 6 to 11 cycles was performed with a sample-barcoded 5' primer and a J-beta primer mix. Each TCR beta cDNA molecule received a unique molecular identifier from a template-switch 5' adaptor carrying 12 random nucleotides. At least 3 million CDR3-containing paired-end reads were obtained from each sample. The Mint cDNA synthesis kit, primed by a TRBC-specific oligonucleotide, was used to synthesize first-strand cDNA from all RNA. Following uracil-DNA glycosylase treatment, a first 18-cycle PCR with universal primers M1SS and BC2_uni_R was performed on all cDNA. As for the original processing: Normalization of each sample was performed by random selection of 1 million high-quality reads, each carrying a distinct molecular identifier. Instead of being binned into consensus sequences, reads with shared molecular identifiers were discarded. MiTCR, run with a Q25 quality threshold and the strictest error-elimination algorithm, handled CDR3 identification, clonotype clustering and error correction. A nonparametric unseen species model with Euler transformation was used to estimate a lower bound on total TCR beta diversity. In-frame beta chains were kept once TCRdb had trimmed the public reads at Q25 with fastp and called clones with MiXCR. Rows are combined by CDR3 protein, so each entry shows the most common genes and DNA. These V and J calls rely on TCRdb rather than the paper's analysis. Present in this sample are approximately 880,000 distinct CDR3 sequences, about 44% of which were seen just once. Around 15% of the sample belongs to the ten largest clones.

The roughly 39 donors, aged roughly 6 to 90 years, were systemically healthy Caucasian individuals from Russia. About 9.6 milliliters of peripheral blood were collected from each donor into EDTA-treated Vacutainer tubes. Ficoll-Paque density-gradient centrifugation was used to isolate PBMCs, with at least 6.5 million per sample. Trizol reagent was used to extract total RNA from the PBMCs, yielding at least 6 micrograms per sample. For every donor, an aliquot of PBMCs went through flow cytometry to measure the percentages of naive CD45RAhigh/CD27high T cells. This TCR derives from a man aged 30-40 years in good health. The receptor chain draws on TRBV20-1 and TRBJ1-5, and 8 junctional nucleotides match TRBD1. Sample: blood. For the CDR3, the sequence is CSAPGQGAILNQPQHF. At the DNA level, the sequence is TGCAGTGCCCCAGGGCAGGGGGCAATACTCAATCAGCCCCAGCATTTT.